This TCR beta chain was sequenced in a study of blood T cell repertoires in COVID-19. The CDR3 loop spans 15 amino acids. The germline V gene encodes CDR1 SNHLY and CDR2 FYNNEI. V was clipped by 3 bases and J by 1 base, with 11 bases between them. Method: immunoSEQ multiplex PCR; TCRdb's copy keeps in-frame clones and lacks some. This sample has about 190,000 clones, with over 75% found just once. Sequenced input: peripheral blood. The chain couples TRBV2 to TRBJ2-3; possibly TRBD1 for D (6 bases). The receptor was derived from a man over 45 who had recovered from COVID-19. CDR3 residues: CASSEGSGGTDTQYF. The CDR3, as DNA: TGTGCCAGCAGTGAGGGGTCAGGGGGCACAGATACGCAGTATTTT.